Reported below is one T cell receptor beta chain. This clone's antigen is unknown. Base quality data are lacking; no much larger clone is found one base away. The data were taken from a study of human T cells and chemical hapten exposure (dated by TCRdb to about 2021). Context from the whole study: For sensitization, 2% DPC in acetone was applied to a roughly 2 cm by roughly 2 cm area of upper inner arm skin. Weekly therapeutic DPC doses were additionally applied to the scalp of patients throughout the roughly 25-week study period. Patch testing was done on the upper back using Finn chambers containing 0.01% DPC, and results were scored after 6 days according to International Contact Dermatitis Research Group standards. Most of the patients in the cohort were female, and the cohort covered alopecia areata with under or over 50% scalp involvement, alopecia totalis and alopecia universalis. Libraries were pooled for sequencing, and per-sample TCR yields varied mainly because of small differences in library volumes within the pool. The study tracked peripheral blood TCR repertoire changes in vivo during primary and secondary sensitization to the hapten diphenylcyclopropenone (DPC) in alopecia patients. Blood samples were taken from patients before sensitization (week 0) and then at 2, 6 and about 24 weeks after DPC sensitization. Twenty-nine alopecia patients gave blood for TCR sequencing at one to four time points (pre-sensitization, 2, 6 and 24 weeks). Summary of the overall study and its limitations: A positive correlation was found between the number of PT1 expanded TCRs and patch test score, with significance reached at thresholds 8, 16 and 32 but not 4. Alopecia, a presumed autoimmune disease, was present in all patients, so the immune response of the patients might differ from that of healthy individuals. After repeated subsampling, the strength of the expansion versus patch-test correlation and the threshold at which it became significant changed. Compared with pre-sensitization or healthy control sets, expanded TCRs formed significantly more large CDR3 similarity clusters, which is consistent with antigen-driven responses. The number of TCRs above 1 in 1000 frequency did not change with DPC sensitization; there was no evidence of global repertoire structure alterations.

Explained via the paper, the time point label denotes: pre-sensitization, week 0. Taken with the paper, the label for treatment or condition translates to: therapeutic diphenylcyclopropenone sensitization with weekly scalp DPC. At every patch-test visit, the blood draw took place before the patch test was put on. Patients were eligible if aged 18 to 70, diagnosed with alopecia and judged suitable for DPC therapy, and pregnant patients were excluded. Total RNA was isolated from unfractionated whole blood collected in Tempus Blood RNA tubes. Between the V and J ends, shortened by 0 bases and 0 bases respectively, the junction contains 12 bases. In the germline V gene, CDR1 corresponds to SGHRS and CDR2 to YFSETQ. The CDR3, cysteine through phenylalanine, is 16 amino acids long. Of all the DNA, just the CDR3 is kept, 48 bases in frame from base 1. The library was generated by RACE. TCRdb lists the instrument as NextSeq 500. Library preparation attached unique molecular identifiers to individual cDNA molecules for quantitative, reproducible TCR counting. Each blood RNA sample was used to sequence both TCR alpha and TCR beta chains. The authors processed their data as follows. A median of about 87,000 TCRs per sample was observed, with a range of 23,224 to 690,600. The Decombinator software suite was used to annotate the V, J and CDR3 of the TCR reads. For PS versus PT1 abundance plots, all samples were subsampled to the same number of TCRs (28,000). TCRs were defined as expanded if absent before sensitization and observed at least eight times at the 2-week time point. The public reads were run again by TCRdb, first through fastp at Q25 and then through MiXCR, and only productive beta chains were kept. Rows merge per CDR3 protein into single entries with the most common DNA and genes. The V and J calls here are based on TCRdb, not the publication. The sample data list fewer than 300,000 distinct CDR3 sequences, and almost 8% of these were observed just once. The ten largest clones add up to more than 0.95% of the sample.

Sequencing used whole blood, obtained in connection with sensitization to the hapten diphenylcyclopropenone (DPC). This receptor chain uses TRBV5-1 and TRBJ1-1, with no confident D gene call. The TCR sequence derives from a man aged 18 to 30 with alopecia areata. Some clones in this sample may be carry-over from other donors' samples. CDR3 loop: CASSLVQDELNTEAFF. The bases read TGCGCCAGCAGCTTGGTTCAGGATGAATTGAACACTGAAGCTTTCTTT.